This entry features one T cell receptor beta chain sequence. This clonotype was seen at least ten times. Its antigen is unknown. No base quality values were provided; no much bigger clone lies one nucleotide off. CDR1 is given as LGHDT and CDR2 as YNNKEL, both from the germline V gene (reference sequence). Deletion took 3 bases off V and 2 bases off J, with a span of 0 bases between the germline ends. The CDR3, from cysteine to phenylalanine, totals 11 residues. Only the CDR3 DNA stays, 33 bases, in frame from base 1. The data derive from a study of blood T cells in healthy people across ages (dated by TCRdb to the mid-2010s). Describing the broader study: In model experiments, template switching captured about one uniquely barcoded TCR beta cDNA molecule for every two T cells. To track age-related changes in TCR beta repertoire diversity, the study relied on deep sequencing normalized with unique cDNA molecular identifiers. Four age groups were formed from the donors: young (average around 15 years), middle-aged (around 37), aged (roughly 56) and long-lived (82). Two additional independent replicas of 1 million unique cDNA reads from the same blood draw were analyzed for two donors (one aged 18 to 30 and one aged 80 or older).

The research as a whole found: Estimates of total diversity from one million sequenced T cells were regarded as lower bounds and underestimates. The percentage of naive T cells measured by flow cytometry correlated strongly with observed TCR beta diversity. As age increased, observed TCR beta diversity per million T cells dropped in a roughly linear way, and a significant reduction was already evident by age roughly 40. Since profiling was done on bulk unsorted PBMCs, naive and antigen-experienced compartments could not be conclusively compared. Because the CMV infection status of the donors was unknown, age-related changes in expanded clonotypes may potentially have been confounded. Compared with the aged group, the long-lived group had more naive CD4+ T cells, fewer expanded clones and increased TCR diversity, suggesting age selection.

The donors were roughly 40 Caucasian individuals from Russia, aged about 6 to 100 years, who were systemically healthy. Approximately 11 milliliters of peripheral blood were drawn from each donor into EDTA-treated Vacutainer tubes. PBMCs were isolated by Ficoll-Paque density-gradient centrifugation, with at least 6 million obtained per sample. Total RNA was extracted from PBMCs with Trizol reagent, with at least 5.5 micrograms obtained per sample. For every donor, an aliquot of PBMCs went through flow cytometry to measure the percentages of naive CD45RAhigh/CD27high T cells. Library preparation employed 5' RACE. Sequencing was performed on an Illumina HiSeq 2500. A second roughly 7 to 11 cycle PCR used a sample-barcoded 5' primer and a J-beta primer mix. A template-switch 5' adaptor carrying 12 random nucleotides introduced a unique molecular identifier onto each TCR beta cDNA molecule. Each sample yielded at least 3 million CDR3-containing paired-end reads. All of the RNA was converted into first-strand cDNA using the Mint cDNA synthesis kit, with a TRBC-specific oligonucleotide serving as the primer. Following uracil-DNA glycosylase treatment, all cDNA underwent a first 18-cycle PCR with the universal primers M1SS and BC2_uni_R. The authors processed their data as follows. Each sample was normalized by randomly selecting 1 million high-quality reads, each carrying a distinct molecular identifier. Reads with shared molecular identifiers were discarded instead of being binned into consensus sequences. CDR3 identification, clonotype clustering and error correction used MiTCR with a Q25 quality threshold and the strictest error-elimination algorithm. A nonparametric unseen species model with Euler transformation was used to estimate lower-bound total TCR beta diversity. TCRdb ran its own pipeline on the public reads, namely fastp trimming at Q25 and MiXCR clone calling, and kept in-frame beta chains. Here each entry gathers all rows of one CDR3 protein and keeps the most common genes and DNA. TCRdb, rather than the study authors, made the V and J calls. This sample lists over a million distinct CDR3 sequences; about 23% were detected once. The top ten hold less than 0.75% of the sample.

This sample also belongs to another study, concerning T cells of mothers and their children. Taken from the second paper: Donors were nine systemically healthy Caucasian individuals: three mothers and their six children. cDNA synthesis used all of the extracted RNA, with approximately 1.4 ug of RNA in each 15 ul reaction. In the second PCR, the M1S primer introduced both the sample barcodes and 2-4 random nucleotides. Over 9 million TCR beta CDR3 reads came from each mother, compared with approximately 3 million reads from each child. In both related and unrelated pairs, thymic selection shapes the output of TCR recombination in a similar way, with inherited differences having only a minor effect. Normalized repertoire overlap was always found to be slightly, but never significantly, higher in related mother-child pairs than in unrelated mother-child pairs. No persistent microchimeric T cell clones were detected, at a sensitivity of about 100 clones per million clonotypes. In the study, deep NGS was used to compare the TCR beta repertoires of mothers and children, and features distinguishing related mother-child pairs from unrelated individuals were sought. The mean age was around 40 +/- 4 years for the mothers and approximately 11 +/- 4 years for the children. After adapter ligation with NEBNext reagents, the libraries were sequenced on Illumina HiSeq 2000 with 100+100 nt paired-end reads. To prevent cross-contamination, the mother and child libraries were prepared a month apart and were sequenced in separate runs. For each donor, between about 500,000 and 2,000,000 distinct TCR beta clonotypes were identified. Naive TCR beta clonotypes were estimated from low-frequency clonotypes matched to each donor's FACS-determined naive share, without sorting.

Sequencing was performed on blood. This TCR derives from a girl aged 2-10 years in good health. The chain is made from TRBV3-1 and TRBJ2-3; no D gene call is confident. DNA sequence: TGTGCCAGCAGCCACACAGATACGCAGTATTTT. This gives the protein CASSHTDTQYF.